This T cell receptor beta chain emerged from a study of T cells in Graves' hyperthyroidism and ophthalmopathy. J gave up 9 bases and V 7 bases, and 11 bases lay outside the gene matches. Germline values: CDR1 LNHDA, CDR2 SQIVND (reference sequence). This CDR3 comprises 16 residues. RNA transcripts provided the source from which TCR beta CDR3 regions were amplified. The HTBI set primed first-round TCR CDR3 RT-PCR. Each CDR3 protein gets one entry after TCRdb re-called the multiplex PCR reads with MiXCR. The sample has around 700,000 distinct CDR3 sequences; 15% to 20% are singletons. The study enrolled patients aged 18 to 65 with newly diagnosed hyperthyroidism of under 2 months' duration. In its sample, this clonotype was seen once.

This sequence was found in a woman aged 50 to 65 with Graves' hyperthyroidism that later progressed to Graves' ophthalmopathy. The V call is TRBV19, the J call TRBJ1-6; 11 bases line up with TRBD1. The sample consisted of blood. This CDR3 is CASTQDRGLILSPLHF. The DNA of the CDR3 is TGTGCCAGTACCCAGGACAGGGGGCTAATCCTTTCACCCCTCCACTTT.